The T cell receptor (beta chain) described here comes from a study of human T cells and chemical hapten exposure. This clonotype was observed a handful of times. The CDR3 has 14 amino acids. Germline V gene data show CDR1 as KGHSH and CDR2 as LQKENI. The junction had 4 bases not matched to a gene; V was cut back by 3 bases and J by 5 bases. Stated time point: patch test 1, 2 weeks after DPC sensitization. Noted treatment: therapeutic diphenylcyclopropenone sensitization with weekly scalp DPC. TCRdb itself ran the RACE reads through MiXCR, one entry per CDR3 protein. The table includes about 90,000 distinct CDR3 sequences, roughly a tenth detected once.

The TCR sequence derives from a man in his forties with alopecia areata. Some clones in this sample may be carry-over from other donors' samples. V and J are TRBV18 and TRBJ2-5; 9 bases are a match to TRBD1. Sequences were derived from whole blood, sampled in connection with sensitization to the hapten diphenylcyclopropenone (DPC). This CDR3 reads CASSPGQGRETQYF. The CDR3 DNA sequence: TGTGCCAGCTCACCCGGACAGGGGCGGGAGACCCAGTACTTC.